Presented here are 5 T cell receptor beta chains from one specimen sequenced in a study of technical replicates of blood from a handful of donors. Produced via immunoSEQ multiplex PCR; TCRdb's table is partial and in-frame only. This sample has some 80,000 clones; about 94% occur once, and the top ten carry roughly 0.36%. The sequenced sample was T cells isolated from PBMCs. These receptors came from a human donor in good health.

J is TRBJ1-5 and V is TRBV27; D is unclear. Germline CDR1 MNHEY, CDR2 SMNVEV (reference sequence). This CDR3 has 14 amino acids. With 0 bases removed from V and 3 bases from J, the gap between germline ends came to 6 bases. The CDR3 region has the DNA TGTGCCAGCAGTTTATCTATAGACAATCAGCCCCAGCATTTT. Residues: CASSLSIDNQPQHF.

The chain has TRBV9 and TRBJ1-4; the D gene is possibly TRBD1 (6 bases). The CDR3 is 17 amino acids. Germline V gene lookup returns CDR1 SGDLS and CDR2 YYNGEE. With 1 base removed from V and 7 bases from J, the gap between germline ends came to 20 bases. CDR3 loop: CASSVYGGMEVGEKLFF. CDR3 bases: TGTGCCAGCAGCGTATATGGGGGCATGGAAGTGGGTGAAAAACTGTTTTTT.

CDR3 sequence: CASSSLAGVFREQYF. The CDR3 bases are TGTGCCAGCAGTTCACTAGCGGGAGTTTTCCGCGAGCAGTACTTC. The chain combines TRBV27 with TRBJ2-7, with 11 positions matching TRBD2. Trimming at V came to 4 bases and at J to 6 bases, leaving 8 bases not matched to a gene. Looked up from germline, CDR1 is MNHEY and CDR2 is SMNVEV (reference sequence). The CDR3 has 15 amino acids.

This clone was seen a single time. This sequence joins TRBV2 and TRBJ2-1; weak D call: TRBD2 (6 bases). CDR3 length: 14 amino acids. Trimming left V 2 bases short and J 6 bases short, with 11 bases between. Germline CDR1 SNHLY, CDR2 FYNNEI. CDR3 loop: CASSELPTSNEQFF. The CDR3 region has the DNA TGTGCCAGCAGTGAACTCCCGACTAGCAATGAGCAGTTCTTC.

The CDR3, as DNA: TGCGCCAGCAGCCAAGACTCTGGAGGTAGAGATACGCAGTATTTT. Protein product: CASSQDSGGRDTQYF. The chain recombines TRBV4-3 with TRBJ2-3, with D tentatively TRBD2 (5 bases). The length of the CDR3 is 15 residues. The germline V gene has CDR1 LGHNA and CDR2 YSLEER. V lost 0 bases to trimming and J lost 5 bases, with 12 bases between them.